This T cell receptor (beta chain) was observed in a study of glioma-infiltrating T cells after dendritic cell vaccination. The time point: after dendritic cell vaccination, including at tumor progression/relapse. J was trimmed by 1 base and V by 4 bases; bases with no gene match: 4. This CDR3 contains 14 residues. Germline loops: CDR1 SGHAT, CDR2 FQNNGV. Clones were sequenced by immunoSEQ multiplex PCR, and TCRdb holds only the in-frame ones, with some missing. The profile covers roughly 60,000 clones, with more than 75% appearing a single time and roughly 10% taken by the ten largest. V usage is TRBV11-2 and J usage is TRBJ2-7; 7 positions match TRBD2. The sequence was collected from a human donor with glioblastoma. The starting material was blood, obtained after dendritic cell vaccination. This CDR3 is CASSSLGGSYEQYF. The CDR3 DNA reads as TGTGCCAGCAGCTCCCTGGGAGGGTCCTACGAGCAGTACTTC. Filled out from reference TRBV11-2 and TRBJ2-7, the complete variable domain reads EAGVAQSPRYKIIEKRQSVAFWCNPISGHATLYWYQQILGQGPKLLIQFQNNGVVDDSQLPKDRFSAERLKGVDSTLKIQPAKLEDSAVYLCASSSLGGSYEQYFGPGTRLTVT.